The T cell receptor beta chain described here comes from a study of control samples from healthy donors and cancer patients. The CDR3 has 16 amino acids. V lost 6 bases and J lost 7; bases outside the gene matches: 16. CDR1 and CDR2 from the germline V gene are MNHNY and SVGAGI (reference sequence). This clone was counted a single time. This table comes from immunoSEQ multiplex PCR, and its TCRdb copy is limited to in-frame clones, with some not included. The sample includes about 94,000 clones, just over 90% of them seen just once. V usage is TRBV6-6 and J usage is TRBJ1-2, with 8 bases lining up with TRBD1. Sequencing was done on a sample of blood. The receptor was isolated from a woman aged 18-30 years in good health. The CDR3: CASSQTEQGVSLGYTF. The CDR3 nucleotides read TGTGCCAGCAGCCAAACCGAACAGGGGGTCTCCCTTGGCTACACCTTC.